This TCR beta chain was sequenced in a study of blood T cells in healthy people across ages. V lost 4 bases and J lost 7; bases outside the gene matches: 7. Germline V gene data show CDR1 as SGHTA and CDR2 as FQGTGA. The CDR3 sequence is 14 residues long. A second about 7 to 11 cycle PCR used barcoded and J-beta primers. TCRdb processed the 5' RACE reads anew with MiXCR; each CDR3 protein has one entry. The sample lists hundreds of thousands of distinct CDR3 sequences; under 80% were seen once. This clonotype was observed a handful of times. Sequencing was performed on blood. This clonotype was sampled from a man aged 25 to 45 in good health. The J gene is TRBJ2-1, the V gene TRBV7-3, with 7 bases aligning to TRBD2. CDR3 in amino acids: CASSSLGGWNEQFF. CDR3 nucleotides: TGTGCCAGCAGCTCCCTGGGGGGGTGGAATGAGCAGTTCTTC.